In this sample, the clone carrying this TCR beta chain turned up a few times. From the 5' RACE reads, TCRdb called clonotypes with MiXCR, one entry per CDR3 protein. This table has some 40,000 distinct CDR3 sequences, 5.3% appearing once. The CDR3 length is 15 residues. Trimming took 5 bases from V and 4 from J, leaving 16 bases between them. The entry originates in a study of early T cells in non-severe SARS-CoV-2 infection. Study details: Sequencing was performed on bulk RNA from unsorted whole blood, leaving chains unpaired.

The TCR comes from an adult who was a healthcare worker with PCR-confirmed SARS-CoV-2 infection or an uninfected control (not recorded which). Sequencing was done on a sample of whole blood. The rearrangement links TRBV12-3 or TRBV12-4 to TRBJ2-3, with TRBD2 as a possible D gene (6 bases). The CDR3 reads CASSPGWTGADTQYF. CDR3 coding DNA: TGTGCCAGCAGTCCCGGATGGACGGGGGCAGATACGCAGTATTTT.